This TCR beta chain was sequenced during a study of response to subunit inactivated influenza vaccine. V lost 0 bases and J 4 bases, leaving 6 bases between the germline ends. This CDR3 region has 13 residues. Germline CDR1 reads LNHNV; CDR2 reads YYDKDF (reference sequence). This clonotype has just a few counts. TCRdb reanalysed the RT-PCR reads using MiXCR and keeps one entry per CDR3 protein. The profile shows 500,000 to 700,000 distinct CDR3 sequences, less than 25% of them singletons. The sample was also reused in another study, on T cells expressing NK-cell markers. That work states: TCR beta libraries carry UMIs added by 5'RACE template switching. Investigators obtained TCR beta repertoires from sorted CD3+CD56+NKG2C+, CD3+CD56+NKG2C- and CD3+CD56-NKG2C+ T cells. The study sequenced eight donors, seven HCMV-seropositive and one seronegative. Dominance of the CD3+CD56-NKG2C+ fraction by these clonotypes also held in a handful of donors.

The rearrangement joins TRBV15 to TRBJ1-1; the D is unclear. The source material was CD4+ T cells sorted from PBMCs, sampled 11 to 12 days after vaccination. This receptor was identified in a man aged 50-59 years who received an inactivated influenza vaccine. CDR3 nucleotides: TGTGCCACCAGCAGAGATATCGGCACTGAAGCTTTCTTT. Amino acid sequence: CATSRDIGTEAFF.